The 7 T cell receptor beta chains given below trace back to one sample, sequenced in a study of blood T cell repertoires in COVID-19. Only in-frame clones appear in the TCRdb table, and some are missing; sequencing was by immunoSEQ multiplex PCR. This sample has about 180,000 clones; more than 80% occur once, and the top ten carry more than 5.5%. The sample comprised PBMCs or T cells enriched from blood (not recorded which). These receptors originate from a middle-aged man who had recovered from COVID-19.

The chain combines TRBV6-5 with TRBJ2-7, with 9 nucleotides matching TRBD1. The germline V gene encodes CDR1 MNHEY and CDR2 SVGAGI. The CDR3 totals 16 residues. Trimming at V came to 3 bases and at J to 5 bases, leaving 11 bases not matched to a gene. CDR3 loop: CASSYSPGQGAHEQYF. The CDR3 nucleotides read TGTGCCAGCAGTTATTCTCCGGGACAGGGTGCCCACGAGCAGTACTTC.

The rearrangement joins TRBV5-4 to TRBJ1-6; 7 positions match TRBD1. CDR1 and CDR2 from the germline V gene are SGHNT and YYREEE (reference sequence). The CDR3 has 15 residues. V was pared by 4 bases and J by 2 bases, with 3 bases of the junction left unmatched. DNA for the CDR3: TGTGCCAGCAGCCAAACAGGGGCCTATAATTCACCCCTCCACTTT. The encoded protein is CASSQTGAYNSPLHF.

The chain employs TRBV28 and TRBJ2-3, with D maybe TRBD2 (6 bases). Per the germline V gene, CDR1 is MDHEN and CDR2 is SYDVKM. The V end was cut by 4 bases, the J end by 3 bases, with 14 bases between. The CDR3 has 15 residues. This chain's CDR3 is CASSSPGVGTDTQYF. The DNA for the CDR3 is TGTGCCAGCAGTTCTCCGGGAGTTGGGACAGATACGCAGTATTTT.

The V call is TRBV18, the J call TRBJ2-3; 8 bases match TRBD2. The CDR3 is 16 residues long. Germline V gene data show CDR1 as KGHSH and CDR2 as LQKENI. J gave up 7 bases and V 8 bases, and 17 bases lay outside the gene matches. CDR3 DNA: TGTGCCAGCAGTCCGATAGAGCGGGAGTTCAAGAATACGCAGTATTTT. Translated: CASSPIEREFKNTQYF. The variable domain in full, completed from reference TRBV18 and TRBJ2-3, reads NAGVMQNPRHLVRRRGQEARLRCSPMKGHSHVYWYRQLPEEGLKFMVYLQKENIIDESGMPKERFSAEFPKEGPSILRIQQVVRGDSAAYFCASSPIEREFKNTQYFGPGTRLTVL.

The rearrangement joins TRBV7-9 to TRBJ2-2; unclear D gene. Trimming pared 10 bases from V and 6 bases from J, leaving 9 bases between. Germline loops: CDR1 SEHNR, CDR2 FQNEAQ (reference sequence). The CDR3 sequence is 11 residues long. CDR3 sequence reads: CAIDSAGELFF. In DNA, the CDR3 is TGTGCCATCGACTCCGCCGGGGAGCTGTTTTTT.

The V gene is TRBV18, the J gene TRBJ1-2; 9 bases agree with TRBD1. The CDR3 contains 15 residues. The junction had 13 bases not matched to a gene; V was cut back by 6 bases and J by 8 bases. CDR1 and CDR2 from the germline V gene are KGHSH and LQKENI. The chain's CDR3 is CASSLGQGFDYGYTF. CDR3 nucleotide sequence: TGTGCCAGCTCCCTCGGACAGGGGTTTGATTACGGCTACACCTTC. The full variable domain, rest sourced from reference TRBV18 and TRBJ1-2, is NAGVMQNPRHLVRRRGQEARLRCSPMKGHSHVYWYRQLPEEGLKFMVYLQKENIIDESGMPKERFSAEFPKEGPSILRIQQVVRGDSAAYFCASSLGQGFDYGYTFGSGTRLTVV.

The CDR3 DNA reads TGTGCCAGCATCCTTGCGGGGGAAAGATCACCCCTCCACTTT. It yields the protein CASILAGERSPLHF. This chain joins TRBV2 and TRBJ1-6, with D possibly being TRBD1 (5 bases). CDR3 length equals 14 residues. Germline-derived CDR1 and CDR2 are SNHLY and FYNNEI. V lost 7 bases, J lost 10 bases, and 17 bases lay in between. The variable domain in full, with the rest retrieved from reference TRBV2 and TRBJ1-6, is EPEVTQTPSHQVTQMGQEVILRCVPISNHLYFYWYRQILGQKVEFLVSFYNNEISEKSEIFDDQFSVERPDGSNFTLKIRSTKLEDSAMYFCASILAGERSPLHFGNGTRLTVT.